Listed here is a single T cell receptor (beta chain). CDR3 length: 13 residues. Trimming removed 4 bases at V and 5 bases at J, with 12 bases between. Germline V lookup: CDR1 SGDLS, CDR2 YYNGEE. Runs used v3.0 of the immunoSEQ assay and were done at survey level. This table comes from immunoSEQ multiplex PCR, and its TCRdb copy is limited to in-frame clones, with some not included. The data contain 25,000 to 30,000 clones, more than 85% of them singletons. Each donor had at least one pre-ART and at least two post-ART PBMC samples. This sample is part of a study of long-term antiretroviral therapy in people with HIV. Study as a whole: The 2015 immediate-ART recommendation was preceded by the earliest samples by about a decade.

The sequencing used unsorted PBMCs, collected 3.1 years after starting antiretroviral therapy. The chain is built from TRBV9 and TRBJ1-2; no reliable D call. This TCR was sampled from a man between 18 and 29 years old with HIV. The CDR3 loop reads CASSPMGGYGYTF. The CDR3 DNA is TGTGCCAGCAGCCCAATGGGAGGGTATGGCTACACCTTC.